These 25 T cell receptor beta chains were all obtained from the same sample, sequenced in a study of CD8+CD57+ T cells in acquired aplastic anemia. Genomic DNA served as template for TCR beta VDJ and CDR3 profiling. TCRdb independently ran MiXCR on the reads; one entry per CDR3 protein. The sample lists about 180,000 distinct CDR3 sequences; around 60% were seen once. CD8+CD57+ cell expansion had been shown by flow cytometry in patients chosen for sequencing. The sequenced sample consisted of sorted CD4+, CD8+, or CD8+CD57+ T cells (not recorded which) from PBMCs. These receptors were taken from a human donor with aplastic anemia.

J is TRBJ1-2 and V is TRBV7-2; no reliable D call. The germline V and J ends were trimmed by 5 bases and 5 bases, with 9 bases remaining between them. CDR3 length: 12 amino acids. Germline loops: CDR1 SGHTA, CDR2 FQGNSA. Here the CDR3 DNA reads TGTGCCAGCAGCCAAGAAGGGTATGGCTACACCTTC. Its translation: CASSQEGYGYTF.

This clonotype was found a few times. This sequence joins TRBV15 and TRBJ2-3; perhaps TRBD2 as D (5 bases). CDR1 and CDR2 from the germline V gene are LNHNV and YYDKDF (reference sequence). The CDR3 spans 19 residues. Trimming took off 0 bases at V and 0 bases at J, with 19 bases between the two ends. The CDR3 here is CATSRESIASWYSTDTQYF. CDR3 in DNA: TGTGCCACCAGCAGAGAATCAATCGCTAGCTGGTATAGCACAGATACGCAGTATTTT.

In its sample, this clonotype was seen many times. Here the CDR3 reads CSANLAGLSYNEQFF. DNA of the CDR3: TGCAGTGCAAACTTAGCGGGGCTCTCCTACAATGAGCAGTTCTTC. J is TRBJ2-1 and V is TRBV20-1, with TRBD2 identical over 8 bases. V lost 6 bases to trimming and J lost 0 bases; unmatched junction nucleotides: 7. The CDR3 length is 15 residues. Germline V lookup: CDR1 DFQATT, CDR2 SNEGSKA (reference sequence).

The genes are TRBV15 and TRBJ1-2; D call uncertain. V was cut by 5 bases and J by 2 bases, with 15 bases left in between. The CDR3 extends over 15 amino acids. The germline CDR1 and CDR2 sequences are LNHNV and YYDKDF (reference sequence). For the CDR3, the DNA is TGTGCCACCAGCCGAACGTATACGGGGAACTATGGCTACACCTTC. Translation: CATSRTYTGNYGYTF.

This clonotype was counted ten times or more. This rearrangement joins TRBV5-6 to TRBJ1-1; no firm D call. This CDR3 contains 16 residues. V was cut by 1 base and J by 4 bases, with 17 bases left in between. Germline assignment: CDR1 SGHDT and CDR2 YYEEEE. The CDR3 DNA reads TGTGCCAGCAGCTTGTCTCCTCCAGGAGTAGGCACTGAAGCTTTCTTT. Amino acid sequence: CASSLSPPGVGTEAFF.

This clonotype turned up a few times. The chain employs TRBV9 and TRBJ2-5; D is possibly TRBD2 (7 bases). The V gene lost 0 bases and the J gene lost 4 bases, with 10 bases spanning the gap. The germline CDR1 and CDR2 sequences are SGDLS and YYNGEE. This CDR3 spans 14 amino acids. CDR3 protein: CASSVEGGPETQYF. The CDR3 bases are TGTGCCAGCAGCGTAGAGGGGGGGCCAGAGACCCAGTACTTC.

The chain links TRBV28 to TRBJ1-2; D gene ambiguous. Germline V gives CDR1 MDHEN, CDR2 SYDVKM. The germline V and J ends were trimmed by 5 bases and 8 bases, with 9 bases remaining between them. CDR3 size: 11 residues. For the CDR3, the DNA is TGTGCCAGCAGTCGGGGTTTGGGCTACACCTTC. Translation gives CASSRGLGYTF.

CDR3 bases: TGTGCCAGCAGCCCCGGGACAGGGGAGTATGGCTACACCTTC. Its protein product is CASSPGTGEYGYTF. This chain uses TRBV5-4 with TRBJ1-2, with TRBD1 identical over 10 bases. CDR3 length equals 14 residues. V gave up 4 bases and J gave up 5 bases; unmatched junction bases: 5. Germline CDR1 reads SGHNT; CDR2 reads YYREEE (reference sequence).

The V gene is TRBV10-2, the J gene TRBJ1-5; 8 nucleotides align to TRBD1. This CDR3 has 14 residues. J lost 6 bases, V lost 5 bases, and 6 bases had no gene match. Germline CDR1 is WSHSY and CDR2 is SAAADI. CDR3 nucleotides: TGCGCCAGCAGTAATCAGGGGGCAATTCAGCCCCAGCATTTT. It yields the protein CASSNQGAIQPQHF.

This chain connects TRBV5-1 to TRBJ2-7, with D unresolved. V was shortened by 1 base and J by 5 bases, with 10 bases between the two germline ends. This CDR3 spans 13 amino acids. Per the germline V gene, CDR1 is SGHRS and CDR2 is YFSETQ. The CDR3 DNA follows: TGCGCCAGCAGCTTGAATAAGTTCAACGAGCAGTACTTC. This gives the protein CASSLNKFNEQYF.

This clonotype was recorded only once. The chain links TRBV29-1 to TRBJ1-3, with D perhaps TRBD1 (6 bases). CDR1 and CDR2 (germline): SQVTM, ANQGSEA. The V and J ends lost 7 bases and 0 bases respectively, with 13 bases between them. The CDR3 runs to 14 residues. For the CDR3, the DNA is TGCAGCGCCGGACAGACGAGCTCTGGAAACACCATATATTTT. It specifies CSAGQTSSGNTIYF. Using reference TRBV29-1 and TRBJ1-3 for the parts outside the CDR3, the full variable domain is SAVISQKPSRDICQRGTSLTIQCQVDSQVTMMFWYRQQPGQSLTLIATANQGSEATYESGFVIDKFPISRPNLTFSTLTVSNMSPEDSSIYLCSAGQTSSGNTIYFGEGSWLTVV.

This clonotype was recorded at least ten times. The chain is built from TRBV27 and TRBJ1-6, with D possibly matching TRBD1 (6 bases). Germline V lookup: CDR1 MNHEY, CDR2 SMNVEV (reference sequence). The V and J ends lost 2 bases and 7 bases respectively, with 9 bases between them. The CDR3 loop spans 14 amino acids. The CDR3 reads CASSLGQTNSPLHF. Here the CDR3 DNA reads TGTGCCAGCAGTTTAGGACAGACGAATTCACCCCTCCACTTT.

J is TRBJ2-7 and V is TRBV3-1, with D perhaps given as TRBD1 or TRBD2 (5 bases each). The germline V gene has CDR1 LGHDT and CDR2 YNNKEL (reference sequence). The CDR3 sequence is 13 residues long. V was pared by 8 bases and J by 2 bases, with 13 bases between. The CDR3 protein is CASSRDGAYEQYF. In nucleotides, the CDR3 is TGTGCCAGCTCCCGGGACGGAGCCTACGAGCAGTACTTC.

This clonotype was seen only a few times. The chain uses TRBV19 and TRBJ1-2, with 7 bases lining up with TRBD1. The CDR3 runs to 14 residues. The junction had 10 bases not matched to a gene; V was cut back by 5 bases and J by 7 bases. Germline V gives CDR1 LNHDA, CDR2 SQIVND (reference sequence). The CDR3 DNA reads as TGTGCCAGTAGTCTGATAGACAGGGCCGCTGGCTACACCTTC. This sequence encodes CASSLIDRAAGYTF.

This clonotype has a count of ten or more. The J gene is TRBJ2-7, the V gene TRBV6-1, with D uncertain. The CDR3 sequence is 14 residues long. V dropped 2 bases and J dropped 7 bases, with 15 bases sitting between them. The V gene's germline CDR1 is MNHNS and CDR2 SASEGT. CDR3 amino acids: CASSERRRLWEQYF. In DNA, the CDR3 is TGTGCCAGCAGTGAAAGGCGCAGGTTGTGGGAGCAGTACTTC.

V is TRBV7-2 and J is TRBJ2-7, with D tentatively TRBD1 (5 bases). CDR3 size: 14 residues. Germline V CDR1 and CDR2: SGHTA, FQGNSA. V lost 3 bases and J lost 3, with 12 bases in between. The chain's CDR3 is CASSLAGIYYEQYF. The CDR3 nucleotides read TGTGCCAGCAGCTTGGCAGGGATTTACTACGAGCAGTACTTC.

This clonotype has at least ten counts. The CDR3 nucleotides read TGTGCCAGCAGTTTGGGACAGACCGACTACGAGCAGTACTTC. Protein product: CASSLGQTDYEQYF. The chain joins TRBV27 to TRBJ2-7; 7 bases line up with TRBD1. The V and J ends lost 3 bases and 3 bases, in that order; junction bases with no gene match: 5. The CDR3 is 14 residues long. The V gene's germline CDR1 is MNHEY and CDR2 SMNVEV (reference sequence).

V is TRBV11-1 and J is TRBJ2-2; D unclear. The CDR3 covers 13 residues. Trimming took off 7 bases at V and 3 bases at J, with 9 bases between the two ends. The germline CDR1 and CDR2 sequences are SGHAT and FQDESV (reference sequence). CDR3 DNA sequence: TGTGCCAGCACCAGGACCTACACCGGGGAGCTGTTTTTT. Protein product: CASTRTYTGELFF. Based on the CDR3 plus reference TRBV11-1 and TRBJ2-2, the full variable domain is EAEVAQSPRYKITEKSQAVAFWCDPISGHATLYWYRQILGQGPELLVQFQDESVVDDSQLPKDRFSAERLKGVDSTLKIQPAELGDSAMYLCASTRTYTGELFFGEGSRLTVL.

The chain combines TRBV20-1 with TRBJ1-1; 10 bases align to TRBD1. The CDR3 length is 15 residues. The trim removed 0 bases at V and 5 bases at J, leaving 6 bases unmatched. Germline V gives CDR1 DFQATT, CDR2 SNEGSKA (reference sequence). The CDR3 protein is CSARDRDRGETEAFF. The CDR3 DNA sequence: TGCAGTGCTAGAGATAGGGACAGGGGTGAAACTGAAGCTTTCTTT.

This chain connects TRBV7-6 to TRBJ2-3; D possibly uses TRBD1 or TRBD2 (5 bases each). The V and J ends lost 1 base and 10 bases respectively, with 15 bases between them. Per germline, CDR1 SGHVS and CDR2 FNYEAQ. The CDR3 runs to 14 residues. The CDR3 spells CASSLDVGGGPQYF. CDR3 bases: TGTGCCAGCAGCTTAGATGTGGGTGGGGGACCGCAGTATTTT.

The rearrangement uses TRBV7-9 and TRBJ2-7; D may be TRBD2 (5 bases). This CDR3 spans 12 amino acids. Germline CDR1 and CDR2: SEHNR and FQNEAQ (reference sequence). Trimming left V 10 bases short and J 5 bases short, with 15 bases between. The CDR3 spells CATLTGNDEQYF. The CDR3 DNA sequence: TGTGCCACCCTAACCGGGAACGACGAGCAGTACTTC.

Points on this clonotype: One base away lies a much larger clone, so this may be a sequencing read error. The chain is built from TRBV7-3 and TRBJ1-6; D remains ambiguous. This CDR3 region has 13 residues. The V and J ends lost 4 bases and 11 bases respectively, with 12 bases between them. CDR1 is SGHTA, CDR2 FQGTGA, per germline. CDR3: CASSSNSGPPLHF. The CDR3 bases are TGTGCCAGCAGCTCTAACTCTGGACCACCCCTCCACTTT.

This clonotype has just one count. V is TRBV25-1 and J is TRBJ1-6; 8 bases are a match to TRBD1. This CDR3 has 13 amino acids. Trimming removed 8 bases from V and 4 bases from J; junction bases left unmatched: 1. Germline CDR1 reads MGHDK; CDR2 reads SYGVNS. Here the CDR3 reads CASHRGYNSPLHF. The CDR3 DNA reads TGTGCCAGCCACAGGGGGTATAATTCACCCCTCCACTTT.

This chain uses TRBV7-9 with TRBJ2-3; no firm D call. V was shortened by 3 bases and J by 14 bases, with 15 bases between the two germline ends. The germline gives CDR1 SEHNR, CDR2 FQNEAQ (reference sequence). The CDR3 extends over 12 amino acids. The CDR3, as DNA: TGTGCCAGCAGCTTTGTGGCGGAGACACGGTATTTT. Encoded protein: CASSFVAETRYF.

This clonotype appeared many times. The rearrangement uses TRBV19 and TRBJ1-2, with unresolved D. Trimming cost V 3 bases and J 0 bases, with 11 bases left between them. Germline-derived CDR1 and CDR2 are LNHDA and SQIVND (reference sequence). The CDR3 spans 15 residues. DNA of the CDR3: TGTGCCAGTAGTATCTACGCAGGTTCTAACTATGGCTACACCTTC. Encoded protein: CASSIYAGSNYGYTF.